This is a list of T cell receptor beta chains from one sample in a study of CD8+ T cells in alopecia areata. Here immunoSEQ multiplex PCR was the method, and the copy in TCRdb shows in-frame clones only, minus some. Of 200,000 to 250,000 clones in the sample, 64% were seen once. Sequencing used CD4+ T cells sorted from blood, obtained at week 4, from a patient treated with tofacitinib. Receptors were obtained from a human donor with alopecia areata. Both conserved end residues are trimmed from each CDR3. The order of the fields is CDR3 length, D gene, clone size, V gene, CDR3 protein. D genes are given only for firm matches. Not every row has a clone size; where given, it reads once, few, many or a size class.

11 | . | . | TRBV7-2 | ASSSGYQETQY
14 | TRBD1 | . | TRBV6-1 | ASSARDSVMNTEAF
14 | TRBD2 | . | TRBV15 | ATSRDLPSGGETQY
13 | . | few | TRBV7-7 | ASSSDLGSQETQY
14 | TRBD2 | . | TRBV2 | ASSLLAGGRSNEQF
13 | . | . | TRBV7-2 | ASSLGQTSSYEQY
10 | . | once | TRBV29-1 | SVETGTYEQY
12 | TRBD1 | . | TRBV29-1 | SVSTGTINEKLF
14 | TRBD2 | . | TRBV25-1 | ASSEYGTSGGDEQF
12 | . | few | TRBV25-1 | ASSDSGEGYGYT
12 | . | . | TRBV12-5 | ASGRRGVGSEAF
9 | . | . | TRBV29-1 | SVAHVAEQY
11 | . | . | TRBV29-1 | SVEGSRLGGCT
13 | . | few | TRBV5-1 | ASSLGTPREDTQY
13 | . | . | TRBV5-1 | ASSLSAGRTYEQY
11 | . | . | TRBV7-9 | ASRQISSYEQY
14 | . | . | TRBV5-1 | ASSGSSASGANVLT
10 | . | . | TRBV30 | AWSVVGAPLH
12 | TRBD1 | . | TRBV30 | AWSLGTVNEKLF
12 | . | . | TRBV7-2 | ASSLGNQNYGYT
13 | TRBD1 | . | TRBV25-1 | ASSEGTGWDQPQH
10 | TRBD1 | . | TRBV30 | AWDRGNSPLH
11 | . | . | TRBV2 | ASRQAYNSPLH
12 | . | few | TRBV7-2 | ASSLGLAKGEQY
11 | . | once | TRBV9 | ASSVDWNGELF
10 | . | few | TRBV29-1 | SVEEPGEEQY
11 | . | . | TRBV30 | AWGRDTNYGYT
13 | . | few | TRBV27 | ASRPQTTSYNEQF